Listed below are T cell receptor beta chains from one sample, sequenced in a study of beta chain features in type 1 diabetes. Profiled with immunoSEQ multiplex PCR; TCRdb holds only in-frame clones, not every one. The data contain 200,000 to 300,000 clones, roughly 13% of them singletons. Sequenced input: naive CD4+ T cells from blood. These receptors all stem from a man aged 25 to 40 with type 1 diabetes. The CDR3 runs from the conserved cysteine through the conserved F or W. A D gene is named only where the DNA matches it firmly. A row's size may be missing; if present it is once, few, many or a size class.

D gene: .; V gene: TRBV11-2; clone size: few; J gene: TRBJ2-7; CDR3 protein: CASSLDSVLEQYF; CDR3 DNA: TGTGCCAGCAGCTTAGATTCAGTGCTCGAGCAGTACTTC
D gene: .; V gene: TRBV19; clone size: few; J gene: TRBJ1-4; CDR3 protein: CASRTRGAGEKLFF; CDR3 DNA: TGTGCCAGTAGGACTCGGGGGGCAGGGGAAAAACTGTTTTTT
D gene: TRBD2; V gene: TRBV4-2; clone size: .; J gene: TRBJ2-3; CDR3 protein: CASRSGTSVSDTQYF; CDR3 DNA: TGTGCCAGCAGATCCGGGACTAGCGTATCAGATACGCAGTATTTT
D gene: .; V gene: TRBV7-9; clone size: few; J gene: TRBJ2-7; CDR3 protein: CAPPRQSETYEQYF; CDR3 DNA: TGTGCCCCACCCCGACAGAGTGAAACCTACGAGCAGTACTTC
D gene: TRBD1; V gene: TRBV7-2; clone size: .; J gene: TRBJ2-7; CDR3 protein: CASTNGQGTYEQYF; CDR3 DNA: TGTGCCAGCACCAACGGACAGGGAACCTACGAGCAGTACTTC
D gene: .; V gene: TRBV9; clone size: .; J gene: TRBJ2-3; CDR3 protein: CASSPRTVSTDTQYF; CDR3 DNA: TGTGCCAGCAGCCCCCGGACAGTCAGCACAGATACGCAGTATTTT
D gene: TRBD1; V gene: TRBV10-3; clone size: .; J gene: TRBJ1-1; CDR3 protein: CAISDRDRGPTEAFF; CDR3 DNA: TGTGCCATCAGCGACCGGGACAGGGGGCCGACTGAAGCTTTCTTT
D gene: .; V gene: TRBV12-5; clone size: few; J gene: TRBJ1-5; CDR3 protein: CASGLGLLNQPQHF; CDR3 DNA: TGTGCTAGTGGTTTAGGACTCTTAAATCAGCCCCAGCATTTT
D gene: .; V gene: TRBV7-8; clone size: .; J gene: TRBJ1-5; CDR3 protein: CASSPGLGNQPQHF; CDR3 DNA: TGTGCCAGCAGCCCCGGTTTGGGCAATCAGCCCCAGCATTTT
D gene: .; V gene: TRBV11-2; clone size: .; J gene: TRBJ2-5; CDR3 protein: CASSSSQSGGARTQYF; CDR3 DNA: TGTGCCAGCAGCTCTAGTCAAAGTGGGGGGGCGAGGACCCAGTACTTC
D gene: .; V gene: TRBV6-1; clone size: .; J gene: TRBJ2-7; CDR3 protein: CASMGNGSGEQYF; CDR3 DNA: TGTGCCAGCATGGGTAACGGGTCGGGTGAGCAGTACTTC
D gene: TRBD1; V gene: TRBV30; clone size: few; J gene: TRBJ1-4; CDR3 protein: CAWSRTGHNEKLFF; CDR3 DNA: TGTGCCTGGAGCCGGACAGGACATAATGAAAAACTGTTTTTT
D gene: TRBD2; V gene: TRBV29-1; clone size: .; J gene: TRBJ2-1; CDR3 protein: CSATSGRADNEQFF; CDR3 DNA: TGCAGCGCCACTAGCGGGAGGGCCGACAATGAGCAGTTCTTC
D gene: .; V gene: TRBV30; clone size: few; J gene: TRBJ1-3; CDR3 protein: CAWSVIAGNTIYF; CDR3 DNA: TGTGCCTGGAGTGTAATAGCTGGAAACACCATATATTTT
D gene: TRBD1; V gene: TRBV5-4; clone size: .; J gene: TRBJ1-2; CDR3 protein: CASAIQGKYGYTF; CDR3 DNA: TGTGCCAGCGCTATACAGGGGAAGTATGGCTACACCTTC
D gene: .; V gene: TRBV28; clone size: few; J gene: TRBJ2-7; CDR3 protein: CASSLRSDEQYF; CDR3 DNA: TGTGCCAGCAGTTTAAGGAGTGACGAGCAGTACTTC
D gene: .; V gene: TRBV13; clone size: .; J gene: TRBJ2-7; CDR3 protein: CASSPRTASYEQYF; CDR3 DNA: TGTGCCAGCAGCCCTAGGACAGCCTCCTACGAGCAGTACTTC
D gene: .; V gene: TRBV21-1; clone size: few; J gene: TRBJ1-1; CDR3 protein: CASSKERRVRRSTEAFF; CDR3 DNA: TGTGCCAGCAGCAAAGAGAGGAGAGTAAGGAGGAGCACTGAAGCTTTCTTT
D gene: .; V gene: TRBV7-2; clone size: few; J gene: TRBJ1-2; CDR3 protein: CASSPRGGLGGYTF; CDR3 DNA: TGTGCCAGCAGCCCCCGGGGGGGGCTAGGGGGCTACACCTTC
D gene: TRBD1; V gene: TRBV29-1; clone size: .; J gene: TRBJ2-1; CDR3 protein: CSVLDRANSYNEQFF; CDR3 DNA: TGCAGCGTCCTGGACAGGGCCAACTCCTACAATGAGCAGTTCTTC
D gene: TRBD1; V gene: TRBV4-1; clone size: few; J gene: TRBJ1-1; CDR3 protein: CASSLRDRGNTEAFF; CDR3 DNA: TGCGCCAGCAGCCTCCGGGACAGGGGGAACACTGAAGCTTTCTTT
D gene: .; V gene: TRBV25-1; clone size: few; J gene: TRBJ1-4; CDR3 protein: CASSDGYRVTNEKLFF; CDR3 DNA: TGTGCCAGCAGTGACGGCTACAGGGTTACTAATGAAAAACTGTTTTTT
D gene: TRBD1; V gene: TRBV28; clone size: few; J gene: TRBJ1-2; CDR3 protein: CASSSWTGPHGYTF; CDR3 DNA: TGTGCCAGCAGTTCCTGGACAGGACCCCATGGCTACACCTTC
D gene: .; V gene: TRBV5-6; clone size: .; J gene: TRBJ1-2; CDR3 protein: CASSLFTGWSYGYTF; CDR3 DNA: TGTGCCAGCAGCTTGTTCACAGGGTGGTCGTATGGCTACACCTTC
D gene: TRBD2; V gene: TRBV30; clone size: few; J gene: TRBJ2-5; CDR3 protein: CAWSPRGLAGGKETQYF; CDR3 DNA: TGTGCCTGGAGCCCCCGAGGACTAGCGGGAGGGAAGGAGACCCAGTACTTC
D gene: TRBD1; V gene: TRBV5-6; clone size: .; J gene: TRBJ1-1; CDR3 protein: CASSSGQVMNTEAFF; CDR3 DNA: TGTGCCAGCAGCTCAGGACAGGTCATGAACACTGAAGCTTTCTTT
D gene: .; V gene: TRBV5-6; clone size: .; J gene: TRBJ1-5; CDR3 protein: CASSFGGRGLVQPQHF; CDR3 DNA: TGTGCCAGCAGCTTCGGGGGGAGAGGCTTGGTTCAGCCCCAGCATTTT
D gene: .; V gene: TRBV30; clone size: few; J gene: TRBJ2-7; CDR3 protein: CASTSQGQAYEQYF; CDR3 DNA: TGTGCCTCCACCTCTCAGGGGCAGGCCTACGAGCAGTACTTC
D gene: TRBD2; V gene: TRBV10-3; clone size: few; J gene: TRBJ2-3; CDR3 protein: CAIRDQTSGETDTQYF; CDR3 DNA: TGTGCCATCAGAGACCAGACTAGCGGGGAGACAGATACGCAGTATTTT
D gene: .; V gene: TRBV30; clone size: .; J gene: TRBJ1-5; CDR3 protein: CAWTPMGLNQPQHF; CDR3 DNA: TGTGCCTGGACCCCCATGGGCCTCAATCAGCCCCAGCATTTT
D gene: TRBD1; V gene: TRBV5-6; clone size: .; J gene: TRBJ2-7; CDR3 protein: CASRENRGRRSYEQYF; CDR3 DNA: TGTGCCAGCAGGGAAAACAGGGGGAGAAGATCCTACGAGCAGTACTTC
D gene: TRBD1; V gene: TRBV25-1; clone size: few; J gene: TRBJ2-7; CDR3 protein: CASRKGQAYEQYF; CDR3 DNA: TGTGCCAGCAGAAAAGGACAGGCTTACGAGCAGTACTTC
D gene: TRBD1; V gene: TRBV2; clone size: .; J gene: TRBJ1-1; CDR3 protein: CASRDRGPNTEAFF; CDR3 DNA: TGTGCCAGCAGGGACAGGGGTCCGAACACTGAAGCTTTCTTT
D gene: TRBD1; V gene: TRBV10-3; clone size: .; J gene: TRBJ1-1; CDR3 protein: CAISAGTANTEAFF; CDR3 DNA: TGTGCCATCAGTGCTGGGACAGCTAACACTGAAGCTTTCTTT
D gene: .; V gene: TRBV20-1; clone size: .; J gene: TRBJ1-2; CDR3 protein: CSAADSYGYTF; CDR3 DNA: TGCAGTGCCGCGGACAGCTATGGCTACACCTTC
D gene: TRBD2; V gene: TRBV5-1; clone size: few; J gene: TRBJ2-3; CDR3 protein: CASSSPGTSGSVADTQYF; CDR3 DNA: TGCGCCAGCAGCTCGCCCGGGACTAGCGGGAGTGTCGCAGATACGCAGTATTTT
D gene: .; V gene: TRBV29-1; clone size: few; J gene: TRBJ2-1; CDR3 protein: CSVASLISYNEQFF; CDR3 DNA: TGCAGCGTCGCGTCCTTAATCTCCTACAATGAGCAGTTCTTC
D gene: .; V gene: TRBV5-4; clone size: few; J gene: TRBJ2-3; CDR3 protein: CASSLKQDLTDTQYF; CDR3 DNA: TGTGCCAGCAGCTTAAAACAGGACCTCACAGATACGCAGTATTTT
D gene: .; V gene: TRBV7-9; clone size: .; J gene: TRBJ2-2; CDR3 protein: CASSFDTGFLGELFF; CDR3 DNA: TGTGCCAGCAGCTTCGACACAGGGTTCCTCGGGGAGCTGTTTTTT
D gene: .; V gene: TRBV30; clone size: few; J gene: TRBJ1-4; CDR3 protein: CAWSVGGTDNEKLFF; CDR3 DNA: TGTGCCTGGAGTGTAGGCGGGACCGATAATGAAAAACTGTTTTTT
D gene: .; V gene: TRBV7-9; clone size: .; J gene: TRBJ1-5; CDR3 protein: CASSSIGGTWQPQHF; CDR3 DNA: TGTGCCAGCAGCAGCATCGGAGGAACTTGGCAGCCCCAGCATTTT
D gene: TRBD1; V gene: TRBV7-9; clone size: few; J gene: TRBJ2-7; CDR3 protein: CASSLGGARGREQYF; CDR3 DNA: TGTGCCAGCAGCTTAGGCGGCGCCAGGGGGCGCGAGCAGTACTTC
D gene: .; V gene: TRBV5-1; clone size: few; J gene: TRBJ2-2; CDR3 protein: CASSATPANTGELFF; CDR3 DNA: TGCGCCAGCAGCGCCACTCCGGCGAACACCGGGGAGCTGTTTTTT
D gene: .; V gene: TRBV15; clone size: .; J gene: TRBJ2-2; CDR3 protein: CATSRSLGARTELFF; CDR3 DNA: TGTGCCACCAGCAGATCTTTAGGGGCGAGGACAGAGCTGTTTTTT
D gene: TRBD2; V gene: TRBV7-9; clone size: .; J gene: TRBJ2-3; CDR3 protein: CASSLGAIAGGPDTQYF; CDR3 DNA: TGTGCCAGCAGCTTAGGAGCCATAGCGGGAGGGCCCGATACGCAGTATTTT
D gene: .; V gene: TRBV6-6; clone size: few; J gene: TRBJ2-2; CDR3 protein: CASSYVRKDTGELFF; CDR3 DNA: TGTGCCAGCAGTTACGTCAGGAAGGACACCGGGGAGCTGTTTTTT
D gene: .; V gene: TRBV30; clone size: few; J gene: TRBJ1-1; CDR3 protein: CAWSVGGDNTEAFF; CDR3 DNA: TGTGCCTGGAGTGTTGGAGGGGATAACACTGAAGCTTTCTTT
D gene: TRBD2; V gene: TRBV2; clone size: few; J gene: TRBJ2-7; CDR3 protein: CASTGGYEQYF; CDR3 DNA: TGTGCCAGCACCGGGGGGTACGAGCAGTACTTC
D gene: .; V gene: TRBV5-1; clone size: few; J gene: TRBJ2-7; CDR3 protein: CASSLNMRLPTYEQYF; CDR3 DNA: TGCGCCAGCAGCCTGAATATGAGACTACCAACCTACGAGCAGTACTTC
D gene: TRBD1; V gene: TRBV5-4; clone size: .; J gene: TRBJ1-5; CDR3 protein: CASSYTWGQGRYSNQPQHF; CDR3 DNA: TGTGCCAGCAGCTACACATGGGGACAGGGAAGGTATAGCAATCAGCCCCAGCATTTT
D gene: TRBD2; V gene: TRBV2; clone size: few; J gene: TRBJ2-1; CDR3 protein: CASPPGGSYNEQFF; CDR3 DNA: TGTGCCAGCCCACCCGGGGGGTCATACAATGAGCAGTTCTTC
D gene: .; V gene: TRBV10-3; clone size: once; J gene: TRBJ1-2; CDR3 protein: CAIFGYGSDYGYTF; CDR3 DNA: TGTGCCATCTTCGGGTACGGTTCCGACTATGGCTACACCTTC
D gene: TRBD1; V gene: TRBV9; clone size: .; J gene: TRBJ1-2; CDR3 protein: CASSAGARQGAEGYTF; CDR3 DNA: TGTGCCAGCAGCGCGGGAGCACGACAGGGGGCGGAAGGCTACACCTTC
D gene: TRBD2; V gene: TRBV6-5; clone size: few; J gene: TRBJ2-7; CDR3 protein: CASSLAYGGSYEQYF; CDR3 DNA: TGTGCCAGCAGTTTAGCCTACGGGGGGTCCTACGAGCAGTACTTC